The 28 T cell receptor beta chains listed next were all sequenced from one sample in a study of cytomegalovirus exposure and HLA in healthy donors. Primers included in the PCR were 60 Vbeta and 13 Jbeta primers. Libraries were prepared by immunoSEQ multiplex PCR; TCRdb keeps only in-frame clonotypes and omits some of them. The data contain about 140,000 clones, 65% to 80% of them singletons. Material for sequencing was PBMCs. These receptor sequences come from a man aged 40-55 years in good health and CMV-seronegative.

The V and J genes are TRBV5-6 and TRBJ2-2; possibly TRBD2 for D (6 bases). The germline V gene encodes CDR1 SGHDT and CDR2 YYEEEE. V was clipped by 4 bases and J by 1 base, with 11 bases between them. The CDR3 is 15 residues long. CDR3 amino acids: CASSRAGQNTGELFF. CDR3 sequence (DNA): TGTGCCAGCAGCAGGGCGGGGCAGAACACCGGGGAGCTGTTTTTT.

This chain connects TRBV4-2 to TRBJ2-7, with 9 bases identical to TRBD2. Germline loops: CDR1 LGHNA, CDR2 YNFKEQ. This CDR3 is 16 amino acids long. The junction had 6 bases not matched to a gene; V was cut back by 0 bases and J by 3 bases. This CDR3 is CASSQDGASGNYEQYF. The CDR3 DNA is TGTGCCAGCAGCCAAGATGGGGCTAGCGGGAACTACGAGCAGTACTTC.

V is TRBV11-2 and J is TRBJ2-7; TRBD1 matches at 7 bases. The CDR3 is 14 amino acids. Germline V gives CDR1 SGHAT, CDR2 FQNNGV. Trimming cost V 4 bases and J 5 bases; bases outside gene matches: 8. CDR3 sequence (DNA): TGTGCCAGCAGCTCCGGACAGGCTATACACGAGCAGTACTTC. Encoded protein: CASSSGQAIHEQYF.

The J gene is TRBJ1-5, the V gene TRBV5-1; a weak D match, TRBD1 (6 bases). The length of the CDR3 is 14 residues. CDR1 and CDR2 from the germline V gene are SGHRS and YFSETQ. The V end was cut by 4 bases, the J end by 1 base, with 9 bases between. This chain's CDR3 is CASSPGGSNQPQHF. The CDR3 nucleotides are TGCGCCAGCAGCCCGGGGGGCAGCAATCAGCCCCAGCATTTT.

This chain joins TRBV5-8 and TRBJ2-1; TRBD2 matches at 9 bases. V was clipped by 3 bases and J by 4 bases; unmatched bases: 11. The CDR3 covers 17 residues. CDR1 is SGHTS, CDR2 YDEGEE, per germline. CDR3 loop: CASSSLAGEGYYNEQFF. In nucleotides, the CDR3 is TGTGCCAGCAGCTCTTTAGCGGGAGAGGGGTATTACAATGAGCAGTTCTTC.

This chain connects TRBV7-2 to TRBJ2-7; unclear D gene. Germline-derived CDR1 and CDR2 are SGHTA and FQGNSA. CDR3 length equals 11 residues. Trimming took off 6 bases at V and 7 bases at J, with 10 bases between the two ends. The CDR3: CASRKGEEQYF. CDR3 DNA sequence: TGTGCCAGCAGGAAAGGAGAGGAGCAGTACTTC.

This clone was detected once. The rearrangement joins TRBV30 to TRBJ2-7, with a weak D call TRBD1 (6 bases). Trimming removed 0 bases from V and 1 base from J, with 10 bases in between. Looked up from germline, CDR1 is GTSNPN and CDR2 is SVGIG (reference sequence). This CDR3 is 14 amino acids long. CDR3 protein: CAWSVRDTSYEQYF. Here the CDR3 DNA reads TGTGCCTGGAGTGTAAGGGACACGTCCTACGAGCAGTACTTC.

The V call is TRBV5-6, the J call TRBJ1-5; 8 positions agree with TRBD1. The junction had 5 bases not matched to a gene; V was cut back by 2 bases and J by 1 base. This CDR3 region has 16 residues. CDR1 is SGHDT, CDR2 YYEEEE, per germline. CDR3: CASSLLTGASNQPQHF. Written as DNA, the CDR3 is TGTGCCAGCAGCTTATTGACAGGGGCGAGCAATCAGCCCCAGCATTTT.

V and J are TRBV7-6 and TRBJ2-5, with 8 bases aligning to TRBD2. The germline V gene has CDR1 SGHVS and CDR2 FNYEAQ. J gave up 5 bases and V 6 bases, and 2 bases lay outside the gene matches. There are 12 residues in the CDR3. CDR3 in DNA: TGTGCCAGCAGTCTAGCGGGTGAGACCCAGTACTTC. Translated, it gives CASSLAGETQYF.

This clone was seen only once. The genes are TRBV6-1 and TRBJ1-2; D is unclear. This CDR3 region has 16 residues. Germline CDR1 reads MNHNS; CDR2 reads SASEGT. The V end lost 2 bases, the J end lost 4 bases, and 17 bases lay between the germline ends. CDR3 protein: CASSEQIPGGIYGYTF. DNA for the CDR3: TGTGCCAGCAGTGAACAGATCCCAGGAGGGATCTATGGCTACACCTTC.

The CDR3 nucleotides read TGCGCCAGCAGCCAAGATTGGTGGTGGCGTTCTAGCGGCAATGAGCAGTTCTTC. Translating gives CASSQDWWWRSSGNEQFF. The chain combines TRBV4-3 with TRBJ2-1, with 7 bases lining up with TRBD2. The CDR3 consists of 18 residues. Germline CDR1 reads LGHNA; CDR2 reads YSLEER. After removal of 0 bases from V and 6 bases from J, the junction contained 14 bases not matched to a gene.

The V and J genes are TRBV13 and TRBJ2-1; 7 positions agree with TRBD2. Germline CDR1 reads PRHDT; CDR2 reads FYEKMQ (reference sequence). The CDR3 sequence is 20 residues long. The V gene end was trimmed by 1 base and the J gene end by 0 bases; junction bases not matched to a gene: 15. CDR3 bases: TGTGCCAGCAGCTTAGTGGTGGCGGGGGTTCCACAAAGCTCCTACAATGAGCAGTTCTTC. This translates into CASSLVVAGVPQSSYNEQFF.

The J gene is TRBJ1-3, the V gene TRBV19; 9 bases align to TRBD1. This CDR3 has 14 residues. Per the germline V gene, CDR1 is LNHDA and CDR2 is SQIVND (reference sequence). V shed 8 bases, J shed 2 bases, and the junction held 4 bases outside the gene matches. The CDR3 protein is CASSGTGTGNTIYF. The DNA for the CDR3 is TGTGCCAGTTCGGGGACAGGGACTGGAAACACCATATATTTT. The full variable domain, in which reference TRBV19 and TRBJ1-3 provide the parts outside the CDR3, is DGGITQSPKYLFRKEGQNVTLSCEQNLNHDAMYWYRQDPGQGLRLIYYSQIVNDFQKGDIAEGYSVSREKKESFPLTVTSAQKNPTAFYLCASSGTGTGNTIYFGEGSWLTVV.

V usage is TRBV5-4 and J usage is TRBJ1-2; TRBD1 might be the D (5 bases). The CDR3 is 16 residues long. Trimming removed 4 bases at V and 8 bases at J, with 24 bases between. Germline values: CDR1 SGHNT, CDR2 YYREEE (reference sequence). CDR3 amino acids: CASSAAAWGLSMGYTF. DNA for the CDR3: TGTGCCAGCAGCGCCGCTGCCTGGGGACTTTCTATGGGCTACACCTTC. Supplemented by reference TRBV5-4 and TRBJ1-2, the full variable domain reads ETGVTQSPTHLIKTRGQQVTLRCSSQSGHNTVSWYQQALGQGPQFIFQYYREEENGRGNFPPRFSGLQFPNYSSELNVNALELDDSALYLCASSAAAWGLSMGYTFGSGTRLTVV.

The rearrangement links TRBV6-6 to TRBJ1-5; 7 positions match TRBD1. CDR1 is MNHNY, CDR2 SVGAGI, per germline (reference sequence). The CDR3 has 14 residues. V gave up 6 bases and J gave up 2 bases; unmatched junction bases: 4. CDR3 nucleotides: TGTGCCAGCAGGATACAGGGGCGCAATCAGCCCCAGCATTTT. Translated: CASRIQGRNQPQHF.

This clone has only one observation. The chain employs TRBV7-2 and TRBJ1-1; no definite D call. V lost 5 bases to trimming and J lost 5 bases, with 15 bases between them. The CDR3 covers 14 residues. Germline V gene data show CDR1 as SGHTA and CDR2 as FQGNSA. This CDR3 is CASSQRSGGTEAFF. The CDR3 bases are TGTGCCAGCAGCCAAAGGTCAGGAGGGACTGAAGCTTTCTTT.

This clone was counted a single time. V usage is TRBV5-1 and J usage is TRBJ1-5, with unresolved D. V was shortened by 0 bases and J by 4 bases, with 5 bases between the two germline ends. Germline V gene data show CDR1 as SGHRS and CDR2 as YFSETQ. The CDR3 loop spans 13 amino acids. CDR3: CASSLAVNQPQHF. The CDR3 region has the DNA TGCGCCAGCAGCTTGGCAGTGAATCAGCCCCAGCATTTT.

J is TRBJ2-7 and V is TRBV7-9; 8 nucleotides agree with TRBD2. V was clipped by 5 bases and J by 2 bases; unmatched bases: 5. CDR1 SEHNR and CDR2 FQNEAQ come from the germline V gene (reference sequence). This CDR3 region has 14 residues. CDR3 amino acids: CASSPVGGAYEQYF. The CDR3 nucleotides are TGTGCCAGCAGCCCCGTCGGGGGGGCCTACGAGCAGTACTTC.

This clone was counted only a few times. The chain combines TRBV7-2 with TRBJ2-1, with a possible D match to TRBD1 (5 bases). Looked up from germline, CDR1 is SGHTA and CDR2 is FQGNSA. V dropped 3 bases and J dropped 3 bases, with 9 bases sitting between them. The CDR3 sequence is 14 residues long. The CDR3 region has the DNA TGTGCCAGCAGCTTCAGACAGAACTACAATGAGCAGTTCTTC. Protein sequence: CASSFRQNYNEQFF.

The chain joins TRBV18 to TRBJ2-3; the D gene is possibly TRBD2 (6 bases). The CDR3 runs to 14 residues. The V gene's germline CDR1 is KGHSH and CDR2 LQKENI. Trimming stripped 3 bases from V and 3 bases from J, with 10 bases between. CDR3 nucleotide sequence: TGTGCCAGCTCACCGTCGGGGGTTACAGATACGCAGTATTTT. This codes for CASSPSGVTDTQYF.

The V and J genes are TRBV30 and TRBJ2-7; TRBD2 might be the D (5 bases). Trimming pared 7 bases from V and 4 bases from J, leaving 11 bases between. The CDR3 covers 11 residues. CDR1 and CDR2 from the germline V gene are GTSNPN and SVGIG (reference sequence). The chain's CDR3 is CASGRGYEQYF. The CDR3 nucleotides are TGTGCCTCGGGCCGGGGTTACGAGCAGTACTTC.

The chain links TRBV7-3 to TRBJ2-5; 14 bases map to TRBD2. Germline CDR1 reads SGHTA; CDR2 reads FQGTGA. This CDR3 comprises 21 residues. J lost 0 bases, V lost 2 bases, and 14 bases had no gene match. The DNA of the CDR3 is TGTGCCAGCAGCTTAGGACTAGCGGGAGGAACGGCTTCTCCCTACCAAGAGACCCAGTACTTC. It specifies CASSLGLAGGTASPYQETQYF.

The chain carries TRBV6-6 and TRBJ2-7; D is unclear. This CDR3 contains 12 residues. Trimming pared 3 bases from V and 3 bases from J, leaving 6 bases between. The germline gives CDR1 MNHNY, CDR2 SVGAGI (reference sequence). The CDR3 coding sequence is TGTGCCAGCAGTTATATATACTACGAGCAGTACTTC. Residues: CASSYIYYEQYF.

In nucleotides, the CDR3 is TGTGCCAGCAGCGACGACAGGGTTAGGGAGCTGTTTTTT. Translation gives CASSDDRVRELFF. The genes are TRBV5-6 and TRBJ2-2; 7 nucleotides line up with TRBD1. Germline trimming cut 4 bases from V and 9 bases from J; bases unmatched to any gene: 6. CDR3 length: 13 amino acids. Germline values: CDR1 SGHDT, CDR2 YYEEEE.

This clone appeared a few times. This chain joins TRBV12-5 and TRBJ1-1; 9 bases agree with TRBD1. V lost 1 base, J lost 3 bases, and 9 bases stayed unmatched. CDR1 and CDR2 from the germline V gene are LGHNT and FRNRAP. The CDR3 contains 17 residues. The CDR3 DNA reads as TGTGCTAGTGGTTTGGGGAACAGGGGGCGCGGGGACACTGAAGCTTTCTTT. Its protein product is CASGLGNRGRGDTEAFF.

The gene calls are TRBV27 and TRBJ1-5; possible D gene TRBD1, 6 bases. The CDR3 extends over 14 amino acids. In germline, CDR1 is MNHEY, CDR2 SMNVEV (reference sequence). The V gene lost 6 bases and the J gene lost 6 bases, with 15 bases spanning the gap. The CDR3 protein is CASSPWTAGQPQHF. The CDR3 DNA reads TGTGCCAGCAGCCCTTGGACAGCCGGTCAGCCCCAGCATTTT.

In its sample, this clone was seen a few times. This sequence joins TRBV4-1 and TRBJ2-7, with 8 nucleotides matching TRBD1. CDR1 is MGHRA, CDR2 YSYEKL, per germline. CDR3 size: 14 residues. V shed 1 base, J shed 3 bases, and the junction held 2 bases outside the gene matches. CDR3 protein: CASSQGDRGYEQYF. The CDR3 region has the DNA TGCGCCAGCAGCCAAGGAGACAGGGGCTACGAGCAGTACTTC.

The chain links TRBV5-6 to TRBJ2-7; 7 positions match TRBD2. The junction had 2 bases not matched to a gene; V was cut back by 0 bases and J by 2 bases. The germline V gene has CDR1 SGHDT and CDR2 YYEEEE. The CDR3 consists of 14 residues. CDR3 sequence: CASSLGGTTYEQYF. CDR3 in DNA: TGTGCCAGCAGCTTGGGAGGGACTACCTACGAGCAGTACTTC. The full variable domain, with the rest looked up from reference TRBV5-6 and TRBJ2-7, is DAGVTQSPTHLIKTRGQQVTLRCSPKSGHDTVSWYQQALGQGPQFIFQYYEEEERQRGNFPDRFSGHQFPNYSSELNVNALLLGDSALYLCASSLGGTTYEQYFGPGTRLTVT.